This section outlines one TCR beta chain sequence together with its context. The entry originates in a study of blood T cell repertoires in COVID-19. In germline, CDR1 is SQVTM, CDR2 ANQGSEA. Trimming took off 5 bases at V and 0 bases at J, with 10 bases between the two ends. The CDR3 consists of 14 residues. Profiling relied on immunoSEQ multiplex PCR, and the TCRdb table lists in-frame clones only, not all of them. The sample consists of some 290,000 clones, under 90% of them appearing once. This rearrangement joins TRBV29-1 to TRBJ2-2; TRBD1 is a possible D gene (6 bases). The TCR originated in a woman in her twenties or thirties who had recovered from COVID-19. Source material: PBMCs or T cells enriched from blood (not recorded which). The CDR3 sequence is CSVRGQTNTGELFF. CDR3 bases: TGCAGCGTTAGAGGACAGACGAACACCGGGGAGCTGTTTTTT.